What follows are 9 T cell receptor beta chains derived from one specimen sequenced in a study of T cell repertoires in cytomegalovirus infection. One entry per CDR3 protein results from TCRdb running MiXCR on the reads. In the table there are 350,000 to 400,000 distinct CDR3 sequences, about a third of which are singletons. For these receptors, no antigen is known. Sequencing used cultured PBMCs, obtained from culture after CMV antigen stimulation. The receptors derive from a human donor in good health (CMV status not recorded). Some clones in this sample may be carry-over from other donors' samples.

This clonotype has more than one count but fewer than ten. For the CDR3, the DNA is TGTGCCAGCAGCAAGGAAGAATACGAGCAGTACTTC. Its protein is CASSKEEYEQYF. The genes are TRBV5-5 and TRBJ2-7, with D hard to call. This CDR3 is built from 12 residues. Germline V CDR1 and CDR2: SGHKS, YYEKEE (reference sequence). Between the trimmed V and J ends, which lost 4 bases and 4 bases, there was a span of 9 bases.

This clonotype was seen more than once but under ten times. The gene calls are TRBV12-3 or TRBV12-4 and TRBJ2-3; no definite D call. This CDR3 region has 12 residues. Trimming removed 7 bases from V and 5 bases from J, with 10 bases in between. The CDR3, as DNA: TGTGCCAGCACTTTGACCGGAGATACGCAGTATTTT. This codes for CASTLTGDTQYF.

The rearrangement joins TRBV7-2 to TRBJ1-4, with 8 bases that match TRBD1. V shed 1 base and J 10 bases; nucleotides not matched to a gene: 5. CDR3 length equals 14 residues. Germline V gene data show CDR1 as SGHTA and CDR2 as FQGNSA. DNA of the CDR3: TGTGCCAGCAGCTTAGACAGGGGGTGGGGAAAACTGTTTTTT. Protein product: CASSLDRGWGKLFF.

In its sample, this clonotype was seen a few times. This chain uses TRBV5-4 with TRBJ2-5, with a tentative D call TRBD1 (5 bases). There are 14 residues in the CDR3. Germline CDR1 is SGHNT and CDR2 is YYREEE (reference sequence). Trimming pared 4 bases from V and 9 bases from J, leaving 19 bases between. CDR3 in amino acids: CASSTKTAVAAQYF. CDR3 sequence (DNA): TGTGCCAGCAGCACAAAGACAGCCGTCGCGGCCCAGTACTTC.

V gene TRBV4-2 combines with J gene TRBJ2-1; perhaps TRBD2 as D (5 bases). CDR3 size: 18 residues. The V end lost 0 bases, the J end lost 4 bases, and 19 bases lay between the germline ends. Germline V lookup: CDR1 LGHNA, CDR2 YNFKEQ. The CDR3 region has the DNA TGTGCCAGCAGCCAAGAGCACACTAGTTGGCTAGGATACAATGAGCAGTTCTTC. Protein product: CASSQEHTSWLGYNEQFF.

This clonotype was detected many times. The chain uses TRBV28 and TRBJ2-1; TRBD2 agrees at 14 bases. V lost 5 bases to trimming and J lost 6 bases; unmatched junction nucleotides: 3. The CDR3 loop spans 15 amino acids. Germline V gives CDR1 MDHEN, CDR2 SYDVKM. The CDR3 region has the DNA TGTGCCAGCAGTCCAGGGACTAGCGGGAGCAATGAGCAGTTCTTC. Translation gives CASSPGTSGSNEQFF.

Only a few counts were recorded for this clonotype. The chain uses TRBV28 and TRBJ2-2; the D is unclear. Trimming cost V 4 bases and J 6 bases, with 21 bases left between them. CDR3 length: 17 amino acids. Germline values: CDR1 MDHEN, CDR2 SYDVKM. CDR3 sequence (DNA): TGTGCCAGCAGTTCCGCGCTCGGACCGATCGTAGCCGGGGAGCTGTTTTTT. Translated, it gives CASSSALGPIVAGELFF.

This chain uses TRBV7-9 with TRBJ2-7; 10 bases line up with TRBD1. V lost 7 bases to trimming and J lost 2 bases; unmatched junction nucleotides: 5. The CDR3 contains 14 residues. CDR1 is SEHNR and CDR2 is FQNEAQ in the germline V gene (reference sequence). The CDR3 DNA reads TGTGCCAGCACCAGGACAGGGGGTCCCTACGAGCAGTACGTC. Translated, it gives CASTRTGGPYEQYV.

The genes are TRBV7-3 and TRBJ2-2, with D possibly TRBD2 on 6 matching bases. This CDR3 contains 18 residues. Looked up from germline, CDR1 is SGHTA and CDR2 is FQGTGA. V was trimmed by 4 bases and J by 1 base, leaving 19 bases between them. For the CDR3, the DNA is TGTGCCAGCAGCTCCCGAGGAAGGAGGGCCGGGAACACCGGGGAGCTGTTTTTT. As protein: CASSSRGRRAGNTGELFF.